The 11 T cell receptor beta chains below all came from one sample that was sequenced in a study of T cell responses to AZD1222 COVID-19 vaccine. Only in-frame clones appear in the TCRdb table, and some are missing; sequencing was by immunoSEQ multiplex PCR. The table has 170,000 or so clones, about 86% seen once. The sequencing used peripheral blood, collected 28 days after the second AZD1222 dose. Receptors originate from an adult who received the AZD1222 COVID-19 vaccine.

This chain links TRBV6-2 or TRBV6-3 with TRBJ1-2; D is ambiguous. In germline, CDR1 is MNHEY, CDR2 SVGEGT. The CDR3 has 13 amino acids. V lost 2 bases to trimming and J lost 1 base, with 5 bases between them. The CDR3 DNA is TGTGCCAGCAGTTACGAGGTTAACTATGGCTACACCTTC. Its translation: CASSYEVNYGYTF.

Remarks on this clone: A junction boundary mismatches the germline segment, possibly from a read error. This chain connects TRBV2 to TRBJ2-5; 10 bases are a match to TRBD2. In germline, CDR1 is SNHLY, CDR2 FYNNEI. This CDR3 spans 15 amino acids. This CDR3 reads CAGSFSGGAEETQYF. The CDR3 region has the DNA TGTGCCGGCAGTTTCAGCGGGGGGGCTGAAGAGACCCAGTACTTC.

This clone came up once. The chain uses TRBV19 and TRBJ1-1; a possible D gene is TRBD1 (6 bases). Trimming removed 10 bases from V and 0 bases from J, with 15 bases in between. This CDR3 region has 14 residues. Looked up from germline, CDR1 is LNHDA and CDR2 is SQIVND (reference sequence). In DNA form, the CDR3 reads TGTGCCACCAACCTGGGGGGCCTGAACACTGAAGCTTTCTTT. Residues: CATNLGGLNTEAFF.

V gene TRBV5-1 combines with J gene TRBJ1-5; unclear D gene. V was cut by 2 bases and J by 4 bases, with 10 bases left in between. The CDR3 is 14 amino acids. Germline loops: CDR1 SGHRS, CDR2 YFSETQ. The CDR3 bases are TGCGCCAGCAGCTTTTCGGGGAAGAATCAGCCCCAGCATTTT. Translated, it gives CASSFSGKNQPQHF.

The CDR3 protein is CAWSGRQGSSYEQYF. The DNA for the CDR3 is TGTGCCTGGAGTGGGCGGCAGGGAAGCTCCTACGAGCAGTACTTC. The chain joins TRBV30 to TRBJ2-7; TRBD1 is a possible D gene (5 bases). Germline assignment: CDR1 GTSNPN and CDR2 SVGIG (reference sequence). This CDR3 contains 15 residues. Trimming cost V 1 base and J 0 bases, with 13 bases left between them.

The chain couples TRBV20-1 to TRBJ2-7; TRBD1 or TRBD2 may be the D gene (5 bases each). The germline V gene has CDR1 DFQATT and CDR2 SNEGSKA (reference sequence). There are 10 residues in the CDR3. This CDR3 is CSLGVYEQYF. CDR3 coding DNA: TGCAGCTTGGGGGTCTACGAGCAGTACTTC.

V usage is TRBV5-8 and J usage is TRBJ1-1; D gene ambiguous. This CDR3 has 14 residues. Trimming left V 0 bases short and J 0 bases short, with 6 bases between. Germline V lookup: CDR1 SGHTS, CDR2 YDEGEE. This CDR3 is CASSLVSVNTEAFF. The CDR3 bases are TGTGCCAGCAGCTTGGTGTCGGTGAACACTGAAGCTTTCTTT.

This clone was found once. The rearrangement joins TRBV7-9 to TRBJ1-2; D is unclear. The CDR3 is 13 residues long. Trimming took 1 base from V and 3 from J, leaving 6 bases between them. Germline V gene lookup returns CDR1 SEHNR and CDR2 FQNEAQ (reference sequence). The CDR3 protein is CASSLERDYGYTF. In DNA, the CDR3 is TGTGCCAGCAGCTTAGAAAGGGACTATGGCTACACCTTC.

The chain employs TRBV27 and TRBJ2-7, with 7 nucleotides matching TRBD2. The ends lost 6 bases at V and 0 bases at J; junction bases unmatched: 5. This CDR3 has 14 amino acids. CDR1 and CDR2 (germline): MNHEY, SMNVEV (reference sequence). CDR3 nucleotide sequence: TGTGCCAGCAGCGGGGTAGCGGGCTCCTACGAGCAGTACTTC. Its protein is CASSGVAGSYEQYF.

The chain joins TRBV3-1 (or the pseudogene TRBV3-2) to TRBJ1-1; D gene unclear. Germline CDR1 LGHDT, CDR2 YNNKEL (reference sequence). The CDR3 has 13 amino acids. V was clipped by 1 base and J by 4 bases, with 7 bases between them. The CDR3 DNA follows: TGTGCCAGCAGCCAAGCGTCGGGCACTGAAGCTTTCTTT. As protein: CASSQASGTEAFF.

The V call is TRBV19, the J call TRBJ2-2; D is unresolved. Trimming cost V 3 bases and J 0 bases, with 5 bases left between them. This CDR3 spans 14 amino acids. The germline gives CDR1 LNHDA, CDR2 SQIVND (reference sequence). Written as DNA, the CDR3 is TGTGCCAGTAGTATCCCCCCGAACACCGGGGAGCTGTTTTTT. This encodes CASSIPPNTGELFF.